These 5 T cell receptor beta chains were sequenced from one sample in a study of blood T cell repertoires in COVID-19. Measured with immunoSEQ multiplex PCR; TCRdb has only the in-frame clones, and not every one. The sample comprises around 80,000 clones, around three quarters of which are singletons, and 4% to 6% rests with the top ten. Sequencing was done on a sample of peripheral blood. Every receptor here comes from a woman aged 70 to 79 with acute or convalescent COVID-19.

The J gene is TRBJ1-1, the V gene TRBV2; D is uncertain. This CDR3 contains 15 residues. Germline V gene data show CDR1 as SNHLY and CDR2 as FYNNEI. V lost 3 bases and J lost 1, with 12 bases in between. DNA for the CDR3: TGTGCCAGCAGTGATATTGGAGTTTCGAACACTGAAGCTTTCTTT. It is translated as CASSDIGVSNTEAFF.

The chain is built from TRBV19 and TRBJ1-1, with unresolved D. Germline V gene data show CDR1 as LNHDA and CDR2 as SQIVND (reference sequence). This CDR3 is built from 14 residues. V gave up 5 bases and J gave up 4 bases, with 14 bases separating them. The CDR3 DNA reads TGTGCCAGTAGTCCCTCCCATTCGAGCACTGAAGCTTTCTTT. As protein: CASSPSHSSTEAFF.

The chain has TRBV6-5 and TRBJ2-7; D is undetermined. This CDR3 is built from 13 residues. Germline loops: CDR1 MNHEY, CDR2 SVGAGI. Trimming pared 2 bases from V and 0 bases from J, leaving 5 bases between. Here the CDR3 reads CASSYQLSYEQYF. DNA for the CDR3: TGTGCCAGCAGTTACCAACTCTCCTACGAGCAGTACTTC.

The chain is built from TRBV4-1 and TRBJ2-7; D is unresolved. The CDR3 consists of 14 residues. From germline, CDR1 is MGHRA and CDR2 YSYEKL. V was clipped by 2 bases and J by 6 bases, with 14 bases between them. CDR3 protein: CASSQKTTPFEQYF. DNA for the CDR3: TGCGCCAGCAGCCAAAAAACAACGCCCTTCGAGCAGTACTTC.

This clone turned up a few times. This chain uses TRBV27 with TRBJ1-1; tentatively, D is TRBD1 (5 bases). V lost 1 base to trimming and J lost 1 base, with 16 bases between them. The CDR3 is 17 amino acids. Germline-derived CDR1 and CDR2 are MNHEY and SMNVEV (reference sequence). CDR3 sequence (DNA): TGTGCCAGCAGTTTATACGCCACTTTGGGGGGGAACACTGAAGCTTTCTTT. It translates to CASSLYATLGGNTEAFF.